A selection of T cell receptor beta chains follows, all from one sample in a study of blood T cell repertoires in COVID-19. Using immunoSEQ multiplex PCR, the repertoire was profiled, and TCRdb retains in-frame clones only, with some absent. The sample carries under 450,000 clones, roughly four fifths recorded once. The sequenced sample consisted of PBMCs or T cells enriched from blood (not recorded which). Receptors were obtained from a woman aged 45-59 years who had recovered from COVID-19. The CDR3 runs from the conserved cysteine through the conserved F or W. A D gene is named only where the DNA matches it firmly. Clone size is given for some rows only: seen once, a few or many times, or a class if the clone is expanded.

V gene	clone size	D gene	J gene	CDR3 protein	CDR3 DNA
TRBV5-1	.	TRBD1	TRBJ2-1	CASSKIGAGGRNEQFF	TGCGCCAGCAGTAAAATAGGGGCAGGGGGCAGGAATGAGCAGTTCTTC
TRBV10-1	.	TRBD1	TRBJ1-2	CASSEHRDSPNYGYTF	TGCGCCAGCAGTGAGCATAGGGACAGCCCTAACTATGGCTACACCTTC
TRBV29-1	.	TRBD1	TRBJ1-1	CSVKGPGGTEAFF	TGCAGCGTTAAGGGGCCAGGGGGAACTGAAGCTTTCTTT
TRBV4-1	.	.	TRBJ2-5	CASSQPRDSRRKIQYF	TGCGCCAGCAGCCAGCCCCGGGACTCCCGAAGGAAGATCCAGTACTTC
TRBV6-2/TRBV6-3	.	TRBD2	TRBJ2-7	CASSYAGLATYEQYF	TGTGCCAGCAGTTACGCGGGACTAGCGACCTACGAGCAGTACTTC
TRBV5-6	.	.	TRBJ1-6	CASSPLRTADSPLHF	TGTGCCAGCAGCCCCCTTAGGACAGCCGATTCACCCCTCCACTTT
TRBV3-1/TRBV3-2	.	.	TRBJ1-1	CASSQFKGAEAFF	TGTGCCAGCAGCCAATTTAAGGGGGCTGAAGCTTTCTTT
TRBV19	.	TRBD1	TRBJ1-4	CASDTGLTGGSANEKLFF	TGTGCCAGTGATACCGGATTGACAGGGGGATCCGCTAATGAAAAACTGTTTTTT
TRBV2	few	.	TRBJ1-2	CASSPNQAAGYTF	TGTGCCAGCAGCCCAAACCAGGCCGCGGGCTACACCTTC
TRBV7-9	.	.	TRBJ1-5	CASSPRTDQPQHF	TGTGCCAGCAGCCCACGGACAGATCAGCCCCAGCATTTT
TRBV3-1/TRBV3-2	.	.	TRBJ1-1	CASSQSDSKEWAFF	TGTGCCAGCAGCCAATCCGACAGCAAAGAATGGGCTTTCTTT
TRBV19	.	.	TRBJ2-7	CASTTGTFDEQYF	TGTGCCAGTACTACAGGGACATTTGACGAGCAGTACTTC
TRBV11-2	.	.	TRBJ1-1	CASSPSRVTEAFF	TGTGCCAGCAGCCCTTCCAGGGTCACTGAAGCTTTCTTT
TRBV12-5	.	.	TRBJ1-5	CASGKQSNQPQHF	TGTGCTAGTGGCAAACAGAGCAATCAGCCCCAGCATTTT
TRBV24-1	.	.	TRBJ2-3	CATSARGTQYF	TGTGCCACCAGTGCCCGGGGGACGCAGTATTTT
TRBV10-2	few	TRBD2	TRBJ2-3	CASSESGLAGKTDTQYF	TGCGCCAGCAGTGAGTCGGGGCTAGCGGGAAAGACAGATACGCAGTATTTT
TRBV7-3	few	TRBD2	TRBJ2-3	CASSLAGGSTDTQYF	TGTGCCAGCAGCTTAGCGGGAGGGTCCACAGATACGCAGTATTTT
TRBV4-1	.	TRBD1	TRBJ1-3	CASSQTGAGNTIYF	TGCGCCAGCAGCCAAACAGGGGCTGGAAACACCATATATTTT
TRBV11-2	.	.	TRBJ1-2	CASSPKRLGGYTF	TGTGCCAGCAGCCCAAAACGACTGGGTGGCTACACCTTC
TRBV4-2	.	.	TRBJ1-6	CASSHVEGRMDSPLHF	TGTGCCAGCAGCCATGTAGAGGGGAGGATGGATTCACCCCTCCACTTT
TRBV9	.	TRBD1	TRBJ1-2	CASSQGQGNYGYTF	TGTGCCAGCAGCCAGGGACAGGGGAACTATGGCTACACCTTC
TRBV9	.	.	TRBJ1-3	CASSVEHLGNTIYF	TGTGCCAGCAGCGTAGAACACCTCGGAAACACCATATATTTT
TRBV5-6	.	TRBD2	TRBJ2-7	CASSRSPYREGQYEQYF	TGTGCCAGCAGCAGGAGTCCTTACCGGGAGGGCCAGTACGAGCAGTACTTC
TRBV6-5	.	.	TRBJ1-3	CASSYSRDSGNTIYF	TGTGCCAGCAGTTATAGCCGGGACTCTGGAAACACCATATATTTT
TRBV28	.	TRBD2	TRBJ2-3	CASSSLWAGGQDTQYF	TGTGCCAGCAGTTCCCTCTGGGCGGGGGGGCAAGATACGCAGTATTTT